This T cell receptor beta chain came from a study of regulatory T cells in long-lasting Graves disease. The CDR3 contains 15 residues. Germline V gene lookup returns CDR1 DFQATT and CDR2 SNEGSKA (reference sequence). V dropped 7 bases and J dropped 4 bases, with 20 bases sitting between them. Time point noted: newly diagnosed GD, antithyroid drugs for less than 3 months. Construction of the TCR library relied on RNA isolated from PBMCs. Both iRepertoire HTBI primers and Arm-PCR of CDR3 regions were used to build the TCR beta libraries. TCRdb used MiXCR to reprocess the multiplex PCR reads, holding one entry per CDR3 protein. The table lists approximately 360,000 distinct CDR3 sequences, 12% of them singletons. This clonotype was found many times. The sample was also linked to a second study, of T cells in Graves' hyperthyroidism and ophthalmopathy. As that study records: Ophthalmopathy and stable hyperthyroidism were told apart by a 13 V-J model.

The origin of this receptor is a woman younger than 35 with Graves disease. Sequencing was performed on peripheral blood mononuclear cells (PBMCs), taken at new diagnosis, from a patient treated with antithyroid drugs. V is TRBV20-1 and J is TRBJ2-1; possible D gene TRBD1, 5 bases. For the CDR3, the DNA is TGCAGTGTTGACCCTCAAGGGGCTGGGTACAATGAGCAGTTCTTC. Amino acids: CSVDPQGAGYNEQFF.